What follows describes a single TCR beta chain. The antigen is not known. Amplification used 60 Vbeta primers and 13 Jbeta primers. Profiled with immunoSEQ multiplex PCR; TCRdb holds only in-frame clones, not every one. This repertoire shows under 300,000 clones, 70% to 90% found once; its top ten account for approximately 8.4%. The data belong to a study of cytomegalovirus exposure and HLA in healthy donors. The study, taken as a whole, reports: V- and J-gene trimming of TCR beta was linked (in a later analysis) to a missense DCLRE1C variant. It was confirmed in vitro that three of the CMV-associated chains were specific for CMV antigens.

Germline-derived CDR1 and CDR2 are MNHEY and SMNVEV (reference sequence). Between the trimmed V and J ends, which lost 1 base and 5 bases, there was a span of 12 bases. The CDR3 contains 15 residues. This clonotype was obtained from a woman aged 55 to 70 in good health and CMV-seropositive. The genes are TRBV27 and TRBJ1-5, with D maybe TRBD1 (6 bases). Material: PBMCs. The CDR3 DNA sequence: TGTGCCAGCAGTTTATTCCCCCACAGGGATCAGCCCCAGCATTTT. This translates into CASSLFPHRDQPQHF.